Shown below are 28 T cell receptor beta chains from a single sample sequenced in a study of blood T cell repertoires in COVID-19. Method: immunoSEQ multiplex PCR; TCRdb's copy keeps in-frame clones and lacks some. Among over 110,000 clones, more than 70% were seen once, and the ten largest hold 25% to 30%. The source material was peripheral blood. The source of these receptors is a human donor in a cohort sampled during active COVID-19.

The V and J genes are TRBV30 and TRBJ2-7, with a possible D match to TRBD1 (5 bases). V was shortened by 4 bases and J by 0 bases, with 10 bases between the two germline ends. The CDR3 covers 13 residues. In germline, CDR1 is GTSNPN, CDR2 SVGIG (reference sequence). The CDR3 loop reads CAWIGAHSYEQYF. The CDR3, as DNA: TGTGCCTGGATAGGGGCCCACTCCTACGAGCAGTACTTC.

The J gene is TRBJ2-3, the V gene TRBV19; 10 bases agree with TRBD2. The V gene's germline CDR1 is LNHDA and CDR2 SQIVND (reference sequence). The V gene end was trimmed by 5 bases and the J gene end by 6 bases; junction bases not matched to a gene: 5. The CDR3 runs to 14 residues. The CDR3 sequence: CASSLAGGPDTQYF. The CDR3 nucleotides read TGTGCCAGTAGTTTAGCGGGGGGTCCCGATACGCAGTATTTT.

This chain uses TRBV3-1 (or the pseudogene TRBV3-2) with TRBJ1-2; D unresolved. This CDR3 has 17 amino acids. Germline V gene data show CDR1 as LGHDT and CDR2 as YNNKEL (reference sequence). The V end lost 0 bases, the J end lost 0 bases, and 14 bases lay between the germline ends. In DNA form, the CDR3 reads TGTGCCAGCAGCCAAGAGGGCACTCAGAGAGCTAACTATGGCTACACCTTC. Its protein is CASSQEGTQRANYGYTF.

This clone was seen only once. J is TRBJ1-1 and V is TRBV6-5; D ambiguous. The length of the CDR3 is 15 residues. Trimming took 2 bases from V and 0 from J, leaving 10 bases between them. The V gene's germline CDR1 is MNHEY and CDR2 SVGAGI. Here the CDR3 reads CASSYLDTMNTEAFF. CDR3 nucleotide sequence: TGTGCCAGCAGTTACCTTGACACAATGAACACTGAAGCTTTCTTT.

This chain connects TRBV12-3 or TRBV12-4 to TRBJ2-5; tentative D call: TRBD1 (6 bases). The CDR3 has 12 amino acids. V was shortened by 6 bases and J by 5 bases, with 10 bases between the two germline ends. The CDR3 sequence is CASRWGPETQYF. For the CDR3, the DNA is TGTGCCAGCAGGTGGGGGCCGGAGACCCAGTACTTC.

The chain recombines TRBV24-1 with TRBJ2-1; 7 bases fit TRBD1. The CDR3 length is 14 residues. The ends lost 5 bases at V and 2 bases at J; junction bases unmatched: 2. In germline, CDR1 is KGHDR, CDR2 SFDVKD. CDR3 coding DNA: TGTGCCACCAGTGGTACAGGGGCCTACAATGAGCAGTTCTTC. Translating gives CATSGTGAYNEQFF.

Only one count was recorded for this clone. This chain joins TRBV2 and TRBJ2-3; TRBD2 agrees at 9 bases. Germline V gene data show CDR1 as SNHLY and CDR2 as FYNNEI. The trim removed 7 bases at V and 6 bases at J, leaving 8 bases unmatched. The CDR3 has 14 amino acids. The CDR3 reads CASMLAGSVDTQYF. DNA of the CDR3: TGTGCCAGCATGCTAGCGGGGTCTGTTGATACGCAGTATTTT.

V usage is TRBV29-1 and J usage is TRBJ2-3; a possible D gene is TRBD2 (7 bases). The germline CDR1 and CDR2 sequences are SQVTM and ANQGSEA. CDR3 length: 13 residues. Trimming pared 7 bases from V and 0 bases from J, leaving 11 bases between. CDR3 bases: TGCAGCGGAGGGGGAGGGAGCACAGATACGCAGTATTTT. Translation gives CSGGGGSTDTQYF.

The chain employs TRBV19 and TRBJ2-3, with TRBD2 matching 8 bases. The germline V gene has CDR1 LNHDA and CDR2 SQIVND (reference sequence). The CDR3 is 14 amino acids. V was pared by 7 bases and J by 4 bases, with 7 bases of the junction left unmatched. CDR3 protein: CASTPGLGADTQYF. CDR3 coding DNA: TGTGCCAGTACCCCGGGACTAGGGGCAGATACGCAGTATTTT.

This chain links TRBV27 with TRBJ1-1; D perhaps matches TRBD1 (6 bases). This CDR3 has 13 residues. Germline CDR1 MNHEY, CDR2 SMNVEV (reference sequence). Trimming removed 6 bases at V and 4 bases at J, with 12 bases between. The CDR3: CASSNRAATEAFF. The CDR3 nucleotides are TGTGCCAGCAGCAACAGGGCTGCCACTGAAGCTTTCTTT.

The genes are TRBV5-6 and TRBJ1-2; D is perhaps TRBD1 (6 bases). In germline, CDR1 is SGHDT, CDR2 YYEEEE. The V gene lost 6 bases and the J gene lost 2 bases, with 11 bases spanning the gap. The CDR3 has 13 amino acids. This CDR3 is CASTPGQNYGYTF. The CDR3, as DNA: TGTGCCAGCACACCTGGACAGAACTATGGCTACACCTTC.

The V call is TRBV5-1, the J call TRBJ1-5, with 8 bases aligning to TRBD1. The length of the CDR3 is 15 residues. Germline V gene data show CDR1 as SGHRS and CDR2 as YFSETQ. With V trimmed by 0 bases and J by 3 bases, 2 bases remained unmatched. The CDR3 nucleotides are TGCGCCAGCAGCTTGGAGGGACAGGCCAATCAGCCCCAGCATTTT. Its translation is CASSLEGQANQPQHF.

V usage is TRBV9 and J usage is TRBJ1-1; 10 bases fit TRBD1. This CDR3 is 16 amino acids long. From germline, CDR1 is SGDLS and CDR2 YYNGEE. Losses at the gene ends were 4 bases for V and 1 base for J; bases not matched to a gene: 7. CDR3 protein: CASSPRTGGRNTEAFF. The CDR3 nucleotides are TGTGCCAGCAGCCCTCGGACAGGGGGTAGGAACACTGAAGCTTTCTTT.

This clone was detected once. V and J are TRBV7-8 and TRBJ2-5; D call uncertain. The CDR3 spans 14 residues. Germline CDR1 and CDR2: SGHVS and FQNEAQ. Deletions cut 5 bases from V and 0 bases from J, with 10 bases between. This CDR3 is CASSRSDNQETQYF. The CDR3 DNA follows: TGTGCCAGCAGCAGATCAGACAACCAAGAGACCCAGTACTTC.

Only one count was recorded for this clone. The chain couples TRBV3-1 (or the pseudogene TRBV3-2) to TRBJ2-1, with D unresolved. This CDR3 is built from 14 residues. Germline V gives CDR1 LGHDT, CDR2 YNNKEL (reference sequence). Trimming took 1 base from V and 4 from J, leaving 8 bases between them. The CDR3 region is CASSQGLRYNEQFF. In nucleotides, the CDR3 is TGTGCCAGCAGCCAAGGACTTAGATACAATGAGCAGTTCTTC.

This clone was seen a single time. The rearrangement uses TRBV12-5 and TRBJ2-2, with unresolved D. The CDR3 is 15 amino acids. Germline loops: CDR1 LGHNT, CDR2 FRNRAP. V shed 3 bases and J shed 7 bases, with 15 bases lying between them. The CDR3 DNA is TGTGCTAGTGGTTTAACTTCCTATGGTGGCGGGGAGCTGTTTTTT. The encoded protein is CASGLTSYGGGELFF.

The rearrangement links TRBV13 to TRBJ2-2, with D perhaps TRBD1 (5 bases). The CDR3 extends over 15 amino acids. The V end was cut by 5 bases, the J end by 4 bases, with 14 bases between. In germline, CDR1 is PRHDT, CDR2 FYEKMQ (reference sequence). The CDR3 DNA reads as TGTGCCAGCAGCGGCAGGGTTAGAGGCACCGGGGAGCTGTTTTTT. This sequence encodes CASSGRVRGTGELFF.

This CDR3 is CASSSDRGVWNEQFF. The CDR3 nucleotides read TGTGCCAGCAGCTCGGACAGGGGGGTGTGGAATGAGCAGTTCTTC. V usage is TRBV7-2 and J usage is TRBJ2-1; TRBD1 matches 10 bases. CDR1 SGHTA and CDR2 FQGNSA come from the germline V gene. The CDR3 extends over 15 amino acids. J was trimmed by 7 bases and V by 4 bases; bases with no gene match: 7.

The V gene is TRBV9, the J gene TRBJ2-1; weak D call: TRBD2 (5 bases). V dropped 2 bases and J dropped 0 bases, with 9 bases sitting between them. The CDR3 has 15 amino acids. Germline CDR1 is SGDLS and CDR2 is YYNGEE. CDR3 region: CASSVGVASYNEQFF. The CDR3 bases are TGTGCCAGCAGCGTCGGGGTGGCCTCCTACAATGAGCAGTTCTTC.

The rearrangement links TRBV6-2 or TRBV6-3 to TRBJ2-7, with 8 bases identical to TRBD1. J lost 5 bases, V lost 6 bases, and 12 bases had no gene match. Germline lookup yields CDR1 MNHEY and CDR2 SVGEGT. This CDR3 region has 15 residues. The CDR3 DNA is TGTGCCAGCAGCGTATACGCCCAGGGGGCCAACGAGCAGTACTTC. It yields the protein CASSVYAQGANEQYF.

This clone appeared a few times. An end of the junction differs from the germline gene, which may be a read error. The V and J genes are TRBV24-1 and TRBJ2-7, with D perhaps matching TRBD1 (5 bases). The CDR3 is made up of 12 amino acids. Germline V lookup: CDR1 KGHDR, CDR2 SFDVKD. The CDR3 DNA follows: TGTGCCACCAGTGATTTGTGGGGCCATGCCTTCTTC. This translates into CATSDLWGHAFF.

V is TRBV3-1 (or the pseudogene TRBV3-2) and J is TRBJ1-4; D remains unclear. The V gene's germline CDR1 is LGHDT and CDR2 YNNKEL (reference sequence). V was clipped by 5 bases and J by 3 bases, with 13 bases between them. The CDR3 loop spans 15 amino acids. CDR3 coding DNA: TGTGCCAGCAGCTCGGCCGGGTCTTCTAATGAAAAACTGTTTTTT. It encodes CASSSAGSSNEKLFF.

This chain links TRBV5-1 with TRBJ1-2; unclear D gene. From germline, CDR1 is SGHRS and CDR2 YFSETQ. Trimming pared 4 bases from V and 1 base from J, leaving 11 bases between. CDR3 size: 14 residues. The CDR3 region is CASSEGGSNYGYTF. CDR3 DNA: TGCGCCAGCAGCGAGGGAGGGAGTAACTATGGCTACACCTTC.

This chain's CDR3 is CASSARGPSYEQYF. CDR3 DNA sequence: TGTGCCAGCAGTGCTAGGGGGCCGTCCTACGAGCAGTACTTC. The chain carries TRBV25-1 and TRBJ2-7; 7 nucleotides line up with TRBD1. From germline, CDR1 is MGHDK and CDR2 SYGVNS. The V gene end was trimmed by 4 bases and the J gene end by 1 base; junction bases not matched to a gene: 4. The CDR3 has 14 residues.

This chain links TRBV18 with TRBJ2-7, with TRBD1 as a possible D gene (6 bases). The CDR3 loop spans 14 amino acids. Germline V CDR1 and CDR2: KGHSH, LQKENI. V was cut by 6 bases and J by 2 bases, with 14 bases left in between. The CDR3 nucleotides read TGTGCCAGCTCCTCCAGAACAGGGACCTACGAGCAGTACTTC. Encoded protein: CASSSRTGTYEQYF.

V and J are TRBV14 and TRBJ2-3, with 10 bases identical to TRBD2. The V and J ends lost 0 bases and 0 bases, in that order; junction bases with no gene match: 12. The CDR3 consists of 20 residues. Per germline, CDR1 SGHDN and CDR2 FVKESK. CDR3 nucleotide sequence: TGTGCCAGCAGCCAAGATGGAGGTAGCGGGGGGCCCCGGAGCACAGATACGCAGTATTTT. Encoded protein: CASSQDGGSGGPRSTDTQYF.

The chain couples TRBV18 to TRBJ2-7; 12 nucleotides align to TRBD2. V shed 3 bases, J shed 7 bases, and the junction held 7 bases outside the gene matches. Germline V gene lookup returns CDR1 KGHSH and CDR2 LQKENI. This CDR3 region has 15 residues. CDR3 sequence: CASSPEASGGGEQYF. The DNA of the CDR3 is TGTGCCAGCTCACCTGAAGCTAGCGGGGGGGGAGAGCAGTACTTC.

The chain carries TRBV5-4 and TRBJ2-3, with TRBD2 matching over 11 bases. CDR1 and CDR2 from the germline V gene are SGHNT and YYREEE (reference sequence). The CDR3 contains 16 residues. V was pared by 5 bases and J by 2 bases, with 7 bases of the junction left unmatched. In DNA form, the CDR3 reads TGTGCCAGCAGTACTAGCGGGGGCATTCCCACAGATACGCAGTATTTT. Its protein product is CASSTSGGIPTDTQYF.